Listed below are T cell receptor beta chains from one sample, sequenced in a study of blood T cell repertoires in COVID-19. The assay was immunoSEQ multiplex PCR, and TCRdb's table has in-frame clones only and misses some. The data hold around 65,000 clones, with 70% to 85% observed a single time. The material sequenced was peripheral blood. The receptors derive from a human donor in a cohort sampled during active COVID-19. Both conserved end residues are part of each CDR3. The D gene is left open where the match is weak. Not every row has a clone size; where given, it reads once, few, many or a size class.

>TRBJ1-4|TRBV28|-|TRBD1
CASTNAGQGYEKLFF
TGTGCCAGCACCAACGCGGGACAGGGGTATGAAAAACTGTTTTTT
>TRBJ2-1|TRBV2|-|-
CASNLRGVNEQFF
TGTGCCAGCAATTTAAGGGGCGTCAATGAGCAGTTCTTC
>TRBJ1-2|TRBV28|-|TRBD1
CASKPGTGAYGYTF
TGTGCCAGCAAGCCCGGGACAGGAGCCTATGGCTACACCTTC
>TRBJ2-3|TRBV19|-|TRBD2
CASSTLTSGATDTQYF
TGTGCCAGTAGTACCCTGACTAGCGGGGCCACAGATACGCAGTATTTT
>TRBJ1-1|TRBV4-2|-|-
CASSQDSINRKGRGPNTEAFF
TGTGCCAGCAGCCAAGACTCTATCAATCGGAAGGGCAGGGGACCGAACACTGAAGCTTTCTTT
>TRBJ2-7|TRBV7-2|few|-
CASSPKAGSYEQYF
TGTGCCAGCAGCCCCAAGGCAGGCTCCTACGAGCAGTACTTC
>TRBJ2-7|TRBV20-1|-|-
CSARDSYEQYF
TGCAGTGCTAGAGACAGCTACGAGCAGTACTTC
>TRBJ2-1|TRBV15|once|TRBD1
CATSRVGTGAGEQFF
TGTGCCACCAGCAGAGTAGGGACAGGGGCAGGTGAGCAGTTCTTC
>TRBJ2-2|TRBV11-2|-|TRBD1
CASSSPRGGYGELFF
TGTGCCAGCAGCTCACCCCGAGGGGGCTACGGGGAGCTGTTTTTT
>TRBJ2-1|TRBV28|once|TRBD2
CASSSLFSGGGNEQFF
TGTGCCAGCAGTTCCCTGTTCAGCGGGGGTGGGAATGAGCAGTTCTTC
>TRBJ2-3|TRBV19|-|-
CATQGWISTDTQYF
TGTGCGACTCAGGGCTGGATAAGCACAGATACGCAGTATTTT
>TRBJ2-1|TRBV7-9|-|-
CASSLGRGRINEQFF
TGTGCCAGCAGCTTAGGGCGGGGACGAATCAATGAGCAGTTCTTC
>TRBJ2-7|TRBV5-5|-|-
CASSLGDYEQYF
TGTGCCAGCAGCTTGGGAGATTACGAGCAGTACTTC
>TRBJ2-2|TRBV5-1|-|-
CASSWTSQGVQELFF
TGCGCCAGCAGTTGGACTAGCCAGGGGGTACAGGAGCTGTTTTTT
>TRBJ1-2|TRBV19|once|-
CASSMAGLEGSGYTF
TGTGCCAGTAGTATGGCCGGCTTGGAGGGCAGTGGCTACACCTTC
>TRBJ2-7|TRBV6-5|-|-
CASTNGWGGNEQYF
TGTGCCAGCACTAATGGATGGGGAGGAAACGAGCAGTACTTC
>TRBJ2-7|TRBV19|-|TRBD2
CASSPTGTNYEQYF
TGTGCCAGTAGTCCAACCGGGACTAACTACGAGCAGTACTTC
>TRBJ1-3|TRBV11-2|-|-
CASSLRDTGINSGNTIYF
TGTGCCAGCAGCCTCCGGGACACCGGGATTAACTCTGGAAACACCATATATTTT
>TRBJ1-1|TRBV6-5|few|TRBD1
CASSRQGAAFF
TGTGCCAGCAGTCGACAGGGGGCGGCTTTCTTT
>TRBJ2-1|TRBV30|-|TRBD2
CAWSPGGPFNEQFF
TGTGCCTGGAGTCCGGGGGGGCCGTTCAATGAGCAGTTCTTC
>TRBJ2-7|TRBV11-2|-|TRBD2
CASSLGAGETYEQYF
TGTGCCAGCAGCTTAGGGGCGGGGGAGACCTACGAGCAGTACTTC
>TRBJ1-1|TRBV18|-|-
CASSPAHPRGNTEAFF
TGTGCCAGCTCACCAGCCCATCCCCGCGGGAACACTGAAGCTTTCTTT
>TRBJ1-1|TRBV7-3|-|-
CASSPQLSTEAFF
TGTGCCAGCAGCCCCCAACTGAGCACTGAAGCTTTCTTT
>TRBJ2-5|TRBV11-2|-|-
CASSFQLAGETQYF
TGTGCCAGCAGCTTCCAACTAGCTGGTGAGACCCAGTACTTC
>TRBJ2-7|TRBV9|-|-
CASSTTVQGEQYF
TGTGCCAGCAGCACTACAGTGCAGGGGGAGCAGTACTTC
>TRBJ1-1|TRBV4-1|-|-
CASSQGQLNTEAFF
TGCGCCAGCAGCCAAGGACAATTGAACACTGAAGCTTTCTTT
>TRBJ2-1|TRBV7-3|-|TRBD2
CASSLRPPSGGYNEQFF
TGTGCCAGCAGCTTAAGGCCCCCTAGCGGGGGCTACAATGAGCAGTTCTTC
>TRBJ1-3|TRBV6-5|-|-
CASSFLGGNTIYF
TGTGCCAGCAGCTTTCTAGGTGGAAACACCATATATTTT
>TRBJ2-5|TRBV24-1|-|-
CATSTGPQETQYF
TGTGCCACCAGTACAGGGCCGCAAGAGACCCAGTACTTC
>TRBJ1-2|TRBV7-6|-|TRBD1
CASSLAGGSRGYTF
TGTGCCAGCAGCTTGGCAGGGGGCTCAAGGGGCTACACCTTC
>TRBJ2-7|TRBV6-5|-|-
CASSYISGNREQYF
TGTGCCAGCAGTTACATCTCAGGTAATCGCGAGCAGTACTTC
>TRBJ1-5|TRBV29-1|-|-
CSVRVSGNQPQHF
TGCAGCGTTCGCGTTTCGGGCAATCAGCCCCAGCATTTT
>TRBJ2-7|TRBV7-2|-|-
CASSLARTIPYEQYF
TGTGCCAGCAGCTTAGCGAGAACGATCCCCTACGAGCAGTACTTC
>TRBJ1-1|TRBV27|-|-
CASSLRGGRLITLNTEAFF
TGTGCCAGCAGTTTACGAGGAGGTAGGCTCATAACCCTGAACACTGAAGCTTTCTTT
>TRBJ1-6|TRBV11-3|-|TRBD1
CASSFTGTGINSPLHF
TGTGCCAGCAGCTTTACCGGGACAGGGATTAATTCACCCCTCCACTTT
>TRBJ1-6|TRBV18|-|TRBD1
CASSPGTGGRSPLHF
TGTGCCAGCTCACCAGGGACAGGGGGCCGGTCACCCCTCCACTTT
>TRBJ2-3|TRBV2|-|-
CASSFGGVTDTQYF
TGTGCCAGCTCCTTTGGCGGAGTCACAGATACGCAGTATTTT
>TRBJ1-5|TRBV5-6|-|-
CASSFITESNQPQHF
TGTGCCAGCAGCTTTATAACAGAATCAAATCAGCCCCAGCATTTT
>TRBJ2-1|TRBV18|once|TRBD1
CASSPGTGVREQFF
TGTGCCAGCTCACCCGGGACAGGGGTCCGGGAGCAGTTCTTC
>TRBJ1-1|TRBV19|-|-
CASSETENTEAFF
TGTGCCAGTAGCGAGACAGAGAACACTGAAGCTTTCTTT
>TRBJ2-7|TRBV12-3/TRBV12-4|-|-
CASSPRIYEQYF
TGTGCCAGCAGTCCGAGGATCTACGAGCAGTACTTC
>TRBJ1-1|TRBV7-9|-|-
CASSLLPGVSEAFF
TGTGCCAGCAGCCTTTTGCCAGGGGTTTCCGAAGCTTTCTTT
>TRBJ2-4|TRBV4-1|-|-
CASSHFEFPLAKNIQYF
TGCGCCAGCAGCCACTTCGAGTTTCCTCTAGCCAAAAACATTCAGTACTTC
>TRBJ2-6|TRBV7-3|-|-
CASSLSGGTGANVLTF
TGTGCCAGCAGCTTATCTGGAGGAACCGGGGCCAACGTCCTGACTTTC
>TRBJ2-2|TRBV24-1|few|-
CATQEGRTGELFF
TGTGCCACCCAAGAGGGGAGGACCGGGGAGCTGTTTTTT
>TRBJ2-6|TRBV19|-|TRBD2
CASTTGGAGANVLTF
TGTGCCAGTACCACCGGGGGGGCGGGGGCCAACGTCCTGACTTTC
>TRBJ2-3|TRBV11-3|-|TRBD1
CASSSRTGSDTQYF
TGTGCCAGCAGCTCCCGGACAGGTTCGGATACGCAGTATTTT
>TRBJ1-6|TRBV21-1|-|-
CASSKGGVAARSPLHF
TGTGCCAGCAGCAAAGGTGGTGTAGCAGCAAGGTCACCCCTCCACTTT
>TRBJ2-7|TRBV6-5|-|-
CATAPGQSYEQYF
TGTGCCACCGCCCCGGGACAATCCTACGAGCAGTACTTC
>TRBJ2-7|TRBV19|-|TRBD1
CASMGDRGNEQYF
TGTGCCAGTATGGGGGACAGGGGAAACGAGCAGTACTTC
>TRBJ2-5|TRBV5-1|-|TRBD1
CASSVGTGGEETQYF
TGCGCCAGCAGTGTCGGGACAGGGGGCGAAGAGACCCAGTACTTC
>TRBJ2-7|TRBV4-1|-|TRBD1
CASSQGQGAFYEQYF
TGCGCCAGCAGCCAAGGACAGGGGGCTTTCTACGAGCAGTACTTC
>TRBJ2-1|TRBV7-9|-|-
CASSLEVSSLSNEQFF
TGTGCCAGCAGCTTAGAGGTTTCTAGCCTCAGCAATGAGCAGTTCTTC
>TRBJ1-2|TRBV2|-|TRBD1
CASREQGAKNYGYTF
TGTGCCAGCAGAGAACAGGGGGCTAAGAACTATGGCTACACCTTC
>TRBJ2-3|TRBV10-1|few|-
CASSATDTQYF
TGCGCCAGCAGTGCTACAGATACGCAGTATTTT
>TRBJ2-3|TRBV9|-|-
CASSVRTSTDTQYF
TGTGCCAGCAGCGTAAGGACTAGCACAGATACGCAGTATTTT
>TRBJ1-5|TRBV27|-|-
CASSPSFRAGQPQHF
TGTGCCAGCAGTCCCTCGTTTCGCGCCGGTCAGCCCCAGCATTTT
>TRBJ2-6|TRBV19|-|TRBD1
CASKGQGSGANVLTF
TGTGCCAGTAAGGGACAGGGCTCTGGGGCCAACGTCCTGACTTTC
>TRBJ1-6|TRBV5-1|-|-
CASSSGVEAPLHF
TGCGCCAGCAGCTCCGGGGTAGAGGCACCCCTCCACTTT
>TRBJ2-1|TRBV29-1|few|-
CSFGANSYNEQFF
TGCAGCTTCGGTGCCAACTCCTACAATGAGCAGTTCTTC